The rows below give T cell receptor beta chains drawn from one sample of a study of patients and donors after allogeneic stem cell transplantation. Each CDR3 protein is one row after TCRdb ran MiXCR on the RT-PCR reads. The sample carries about a million distinct CDR3 sequences, approximately 18% recorded once. Source material: blood, either unsorted or a sorted T cell fraction (not recorded which). Source of these receptors: a human donor who was either an allogeneic HSCT recipient or a stem cell or donor lymphocyte infusion donor (not recorded which). It is not recorded whose cells these are; they may come from a transplant donor. Both conserved end residues are part of each CDR3. Fields, in order: V gene, J gene, D gene, clone size, CDR3 DNA, CDR3 protein. The D gene is left open where the match is weak. Size is stated for part of the rows, as once, few or many counts, or as a class when the clone is expanded.

>TRBV5-4|TRBJ1-5|TRBD1|NA
TGTGCCAGCAGCTCCAACCCACCAGGGGGGAATCAGCCCCAGCATTTT
CASSSNPPGGNQPQHF
>TRBV20-1|TRBJ2-7|TRBD1|few
TGCAGTGCTCCCTCGACAGGGGGGCCCTACGAGCAGTACTTC
CSAPSTGGPYEQYF
>TRBV2|TRBJ2-2|NA|NA
TGTGCCAGTGGACCCATCCACGGGGAGCTGTTTTTT
CASGPIHGELFF
>TRBV12-3/TRBV12-4|TRBJ2-3|NA|many
TGTGCCAGCAGTTTCCGTTCCCTCCCCCCAGATACGCAGTATTTT
CASSFRSLPPDTQYF
>TRBV27|TRBJ2-7|NA|NA
TGTGCCAGCAGGCTGGAAGGGACTGCACCCTACGAGCAGTACTTC
CASRLEGTAPYEQYF
>TRBV7-2|TRBJ1-3|NA|many
TGTGCCAGCAGCTTATTGCTAAACTCTGGAAACACCATATATTTT
CASSLLLNSGNTIYF
>TRBV10-3|TRBJ1-5|NA|many
TGTGCCATCAGTGGAGGGGATCAGCCCCAGCATTTT
CAISGGDQPQHF
>TRBV7-9|TRBJ2-7|NA|NA
TGTGCCAGCAGCCTATCCCTCGACCGGGAGCAGTACTTC
CASSLSLDREQYF
>TRBV7-6|TRBJ2-1|TRBD2|few
TGTGCCAGCAGCTTAGAGGGAGGACTAGCGGCTTACAATGAGCAGTTCTTC
CASSLEGGLAAYNEQFF
>TRBV18|TRBJ2-7|NA|NA
TGTGCCAGCTCACCAGGCTCGCAGGGTGGCTACGAGCAGTACTTC
CASSPGSQGGYEQYF
>TRBV5-1|TRBJ1-1|TRBD1|few
TGCGCCAGCAGCCCGGGGACAGGACCGTTAGAAGCTTTCTTT
CASSPGTGPLEAFF
>TRBV7-3|TRBJ1-6|TRBD1|NA
TGTGCCAGCAGCTCGGAGGGGGCCAATTCACCCCTCCACTTT
CASSSEGANSPLHF
>TRBV20-1|TRBJ2-1|NA|few
TGCAGTGCTAGACCCCCCCCGACTAGTTTAGGTGCCGGGTATGAGCAGTTCTTC
CSARPPPTSLGAGYEQFF
>TRBV29-1|TRBJ2-5|TRBD1|NA
TGCAGCGTTGAAGGGGCAGGACAGGGGGCTGAGACCCAGTACTTC
CSVEGAGQGAETQYF
>TRBV3-1|TRBJ1-1|TRBD1|NA
TGTGCCAGCAGCCCGACAGGGGACGGAACTGAAGCTTTCTTT
CASSPTGDGTEAFF
>TRBV16|TRBJ2-7|NA|NA
TGTGCCAGCAGCCAATTCGAAACGCCCTCGGAGCAGTACTTC
CASSQFETPSEQYF
>TRBV24-1|TRBJ2-5|NA|NA
TGTGCCACAGAGGACTATCAAGAGACCCAGTACTTC
CATEDYQETQYF
>TRBV20-1|TRBJ1-1|TRBD1|NA
TGCAGTGCGCCTGACAGGGGCCCTTCGAACACTGAAGCTTTCTTT
CSAPDRGPSNTEAFF
>TRBV9|TRBJ2-1|NA|NA
TGTGCCAGCAGCTACCGGGACGCGGTGGTGGATGAGCAGTTCTTC
CASSYRDAVVDEQFF
>TRBV20-1|TRBJ1-5|NA|many
TGCAGTGCGGAAGGGGAGAATCAGCCCCAGCATTTT
CSAEGENQPQHF
>TRBV25-1|TRBJ2-1|NA|few
TGTGCCAGTGGGGGATGGGGTGAGCAGTTCTTC
CASGGWGEQFF
>TRBV6-1|TRBJ1-2|TRBD1|many
TGTGCCAGCAGCGCCGGGACAGGGATCTATGGCTACACCTTC
CASSAGTGIYGYTF
>TRBV7-8|TRBJ1-6|NA|NA
TGTGCCAGCAGCCCAAGGGGATCAGATTCACCCCTCCACTTT
CASSPRGSDSPLHF
>TRBV7-8|TRBJ1-2|NA|NA
TGTGCCAGCAGCTTAGTGGGGGCCGGATCATGGGGCTACACCTTC
CASSLVGAGSWGYTF
>TRBV29-1|TRBJ1-2|NA|NA
TGCAGCGTCCAGACATCGACAGCTAACTATGGCTACACCTTC
CSVQTSTANYGYTF
>TRBV6-1|TRBJ2-1|NA|NA
TGTGCCAGCAGGGTCGAAGCTGAGCAGTTCTTC
CASRVEAEQFF
>TRBV3-1|TRBJ1-2|NA|few
TGTGCCAGCGCCTCGAGAGGGGTCTACACCTTC
CASASRGVYTF